This TCR beta chain was sequenced during a study of T cells in Graves' hyperthyroidism and ophthalmopathy. Study information: Prior to any treatment, at the point of initial diagnosis, peripheral blood was collected.

V was trimmed by 3 bases and J by 6 bases, leaving 6 bases between them. The germline V gene has CDR1 LNHDA and CDR2 SQIVND (reference sequence). CDR3 length equals 11 residues. Study observations and caveats: Among thyroid clonotypes expanded above 0.001, most also appeared in blood.

For this clonotype: Its antigen is still unknown.

The TCR beta CDR3 regions underwent amplification using RNA transcripts as the source. Initially, a first-round RT-PCR of the TCR CDR3 employed the HTBI primer set. From the multiplex PCR reads, TCRdb called clonotypes with MiXCR, one entry per CDR3 protein. The top ten hold under 15% of the sample, which has 400,000 to 500,000 distinct CDR3 sequences, roughly 14% seen once. The specimen sequenced was blood. The TCR was taken from a man younger than 30 with Graves' ophthalmopathy. The rearrangement uses TRBV19 and TRBJ2-7; tentatively, D is TRBD1 or TRBD2 (5 bases each). CDR3 in amino acids: CASSIGGEQYF. The CDR3 nucleotides are TGTGCCAGTAGTATTGGGGGCGAGCAGTACTTC. The whole variable domain, filled in from reference TRBV19 and TRBJ2-7, reads DGGITQSPKYLFRKEGQNVTLSCEQNLNHDAMYWYRQDPGQGLRLIYYSQIVNDFQKGDIAEGYSVSREKKESFPLTVTSAQKNPTAFYLCASSIGGEQYFGPGTRLTVT.